This T cell receptor beta chain was sequenced for a study of blood T cells in healthy people across ages. Study as a whole: Per every two T cells, about one barcoded beta molecule was captured by template switching. Study findings and constraints: Age showed a roughly linear inverse relationship with TCR beta diversity per million T cells. The unknown donor CMV status may have confounded expanded clonotype changes.

The CDR3 has 15 residues. Germline V gene sequence: CDR1 MNHNY, CDR2 SVGAGI (reference sequence). V was trimmed by 2 bases and J by 2 bases, leaving 13 bases between them. This clonotype has just a few counts. Antigen: not known. They isolated at least 7 million PBMCs from each sample. A J-beta primer mix and a sample-barcoded 5' primer were used in a second PCR of roughly 7 to 12 cycles. TCRdb reanalysed the 5' RACE reads using MiXCR and keeps one entry per CDR3 protein. The table shows some 730,000 distinct CDR3 sequences, with about 20% occurring only once. The V and J genes are TRBV6-6 and TRBJ2-7; possibly TRBD1 or TRBD2 for D (6 bases each). The sequenced sample was blood. This sequence was found in a man in his sixties or seventies in good health. The CDR3: CASSYRGPYAYEQYF. In nucleotides, the CDR3 is TGTGCCAGCAGTTACCGGGGGCCCTACGCCTACGAGCAGTACTTC.